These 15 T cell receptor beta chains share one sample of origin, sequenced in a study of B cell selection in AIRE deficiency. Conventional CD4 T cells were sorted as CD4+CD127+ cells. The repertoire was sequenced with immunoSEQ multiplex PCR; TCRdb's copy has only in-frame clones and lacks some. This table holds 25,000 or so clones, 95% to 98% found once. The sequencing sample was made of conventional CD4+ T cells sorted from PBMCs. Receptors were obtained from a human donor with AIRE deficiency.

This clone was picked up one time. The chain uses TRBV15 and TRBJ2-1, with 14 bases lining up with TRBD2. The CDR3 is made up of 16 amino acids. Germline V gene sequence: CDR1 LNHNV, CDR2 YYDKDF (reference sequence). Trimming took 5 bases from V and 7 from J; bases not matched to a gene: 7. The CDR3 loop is CATSPTGTSGRNEQFF. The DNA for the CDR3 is TGTGCCACCAGCCCGACGGGGACTAGCGGGAGAAATGAGCAGTTCTTC.

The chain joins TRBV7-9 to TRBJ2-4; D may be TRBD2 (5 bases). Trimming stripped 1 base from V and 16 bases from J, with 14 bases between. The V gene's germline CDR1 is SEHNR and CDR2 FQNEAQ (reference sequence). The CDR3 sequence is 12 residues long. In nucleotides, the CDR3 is TGTGCCAGCAGCTTAGGCGAAGGACTCCCTTACTTC. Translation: CASSLGEGLPYF.

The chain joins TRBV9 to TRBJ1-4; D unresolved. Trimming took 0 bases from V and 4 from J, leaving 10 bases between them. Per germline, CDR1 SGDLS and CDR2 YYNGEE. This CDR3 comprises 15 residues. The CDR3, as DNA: TGTGCCAGCAGCGTAGAAATTACCGGTAATGAAAAACTGTTTTTT. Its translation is CASSVEITGNEKLFF.

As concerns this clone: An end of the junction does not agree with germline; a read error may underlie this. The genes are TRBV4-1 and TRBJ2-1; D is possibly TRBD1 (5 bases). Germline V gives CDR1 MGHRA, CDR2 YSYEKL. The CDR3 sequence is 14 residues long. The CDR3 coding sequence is TGCGCCGGCAGCCAAGGGGCTTTAGTAACATTTCAGTTCTTC. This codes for CAGSQGALVTFQFF.

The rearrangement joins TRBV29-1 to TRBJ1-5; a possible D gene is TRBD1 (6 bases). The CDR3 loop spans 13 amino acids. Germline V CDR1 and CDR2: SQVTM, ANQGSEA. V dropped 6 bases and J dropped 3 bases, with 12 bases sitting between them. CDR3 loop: CSVADSHNQPQHF. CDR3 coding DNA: TGCAGCGTGGCGGACAGTCACAATCAGCCCCAGCATTTT.

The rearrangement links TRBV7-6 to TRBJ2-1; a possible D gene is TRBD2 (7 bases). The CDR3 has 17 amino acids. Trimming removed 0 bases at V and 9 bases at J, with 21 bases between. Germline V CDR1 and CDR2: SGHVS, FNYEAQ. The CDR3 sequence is CASSLALGGSQGSEQFF. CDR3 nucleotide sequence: TGTGCCAGCAGCTTAGCTCTCGGCGGGAGTCAGGGGAGTGAGCAGTTCTTC.

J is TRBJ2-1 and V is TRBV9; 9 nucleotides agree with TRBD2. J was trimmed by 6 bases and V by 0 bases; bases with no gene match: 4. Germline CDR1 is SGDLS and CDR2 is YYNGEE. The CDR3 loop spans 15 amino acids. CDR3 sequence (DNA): TGTGCCAGCAGCGTAGAGGCGGGAGGGCTCAATGAGCAGTTCTTC. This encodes CASSVEAGGLNEQFF.

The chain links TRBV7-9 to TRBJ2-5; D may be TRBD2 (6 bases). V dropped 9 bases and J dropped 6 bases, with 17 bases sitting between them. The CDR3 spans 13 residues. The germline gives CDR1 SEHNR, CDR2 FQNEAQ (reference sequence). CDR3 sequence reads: CASRSGLVQTQYF. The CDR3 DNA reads TGTGCCAGTCGTAGCGGCCTCGTGCAGACCCAGTACTTC.

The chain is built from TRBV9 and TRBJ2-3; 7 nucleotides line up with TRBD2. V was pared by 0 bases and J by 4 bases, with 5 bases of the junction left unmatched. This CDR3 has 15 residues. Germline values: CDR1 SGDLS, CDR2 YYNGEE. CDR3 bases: TGTGCCAGCAGCGTAGGTGGACTAGTTCCAGATACGCAGTATTTT. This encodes CASSVGGLVPDTQYF.

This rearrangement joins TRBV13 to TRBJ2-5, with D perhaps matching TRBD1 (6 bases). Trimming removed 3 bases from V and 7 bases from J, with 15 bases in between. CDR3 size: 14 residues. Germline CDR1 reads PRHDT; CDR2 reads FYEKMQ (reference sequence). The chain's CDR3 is CASSFDRLLGTQYF. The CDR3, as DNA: TGTGCCAGCAGCTTCGACAGGCTTCTCGGGACCCAGTACTTC.

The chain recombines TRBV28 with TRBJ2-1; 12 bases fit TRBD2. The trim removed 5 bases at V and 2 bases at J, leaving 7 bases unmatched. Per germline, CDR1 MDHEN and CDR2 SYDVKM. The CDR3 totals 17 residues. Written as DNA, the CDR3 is TGTGCCAGCAGTCCCCAGGGACTAGCGGGTCCCTACAATGAGCAGTTCTTC. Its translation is CASSPQGLAGPYNEQFF.

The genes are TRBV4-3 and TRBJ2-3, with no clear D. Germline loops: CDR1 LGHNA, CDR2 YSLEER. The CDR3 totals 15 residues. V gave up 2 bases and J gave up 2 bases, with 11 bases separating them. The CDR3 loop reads CASSQRGQNTDTQYF. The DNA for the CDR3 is TGCGCCAGCAGCCAAAGAGGTCAGAACACAGATACGCAGTATTTT.

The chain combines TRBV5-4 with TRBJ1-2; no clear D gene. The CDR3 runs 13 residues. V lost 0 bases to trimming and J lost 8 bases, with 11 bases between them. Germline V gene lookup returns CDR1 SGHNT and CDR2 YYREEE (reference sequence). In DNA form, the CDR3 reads TGTGCCAGCAGCTTGGAAGGCTACGGGGGCTACACCTTC. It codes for CASSLEGYGGYTF.

The CDR3 is CASSLQGYEQFF. In DNA form, the CDR3 reads TGTGCCAGCAGTTTACAGGGCTATGAGCAGTTCTTC. The chain has TRBV2 and TRBJ2-1; D may be TRBD1 (6 bases). Germline CDR1 and CDR2: SNHLY and FYNNEI. The CDR3 is 12 amino acids. V shed 5 bases and J shed 8 bases, with 10 bases lying between them.

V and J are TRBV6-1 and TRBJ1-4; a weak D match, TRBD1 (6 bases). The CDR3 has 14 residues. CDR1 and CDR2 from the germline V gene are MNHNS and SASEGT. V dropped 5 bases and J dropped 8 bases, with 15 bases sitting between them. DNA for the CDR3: TGTGCCAGCAGTATAGACAGGACCCGGGAAAAACTGTTTTTT. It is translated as CASSIDRTREKLFF.